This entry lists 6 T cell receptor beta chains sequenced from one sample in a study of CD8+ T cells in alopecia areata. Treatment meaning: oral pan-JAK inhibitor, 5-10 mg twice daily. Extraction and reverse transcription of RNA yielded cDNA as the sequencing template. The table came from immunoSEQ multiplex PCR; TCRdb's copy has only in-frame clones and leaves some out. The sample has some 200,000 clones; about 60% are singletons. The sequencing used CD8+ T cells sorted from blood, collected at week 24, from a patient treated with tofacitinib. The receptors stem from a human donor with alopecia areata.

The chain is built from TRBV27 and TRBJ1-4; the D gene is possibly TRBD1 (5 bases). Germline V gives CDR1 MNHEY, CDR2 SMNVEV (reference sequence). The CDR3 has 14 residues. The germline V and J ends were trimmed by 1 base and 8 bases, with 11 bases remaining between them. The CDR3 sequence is CASSLWGGEEKLFF. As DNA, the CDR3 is TGTGCCAGCAGTTTATGGGGAGGGGAGGAAAAACTGTTTTTT.

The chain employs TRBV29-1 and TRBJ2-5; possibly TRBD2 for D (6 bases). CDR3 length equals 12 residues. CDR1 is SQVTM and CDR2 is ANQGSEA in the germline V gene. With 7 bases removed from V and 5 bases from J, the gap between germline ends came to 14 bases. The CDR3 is CSAGGVTETQYF. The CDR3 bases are TGCAGCGCCGGGGGTGTGACGGAGACCCAGTACTTC. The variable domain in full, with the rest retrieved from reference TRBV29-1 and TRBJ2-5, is SAVISQKPSRDICQRGTSLTIQCQVDSQVTMMFWYRQQPGQSLTLIATANQGSEATYESGFVIDKFPISRPNLTFSTLTVSNMSPEDSSIYLCSAGGVTETQYFGPGTRLLVL.

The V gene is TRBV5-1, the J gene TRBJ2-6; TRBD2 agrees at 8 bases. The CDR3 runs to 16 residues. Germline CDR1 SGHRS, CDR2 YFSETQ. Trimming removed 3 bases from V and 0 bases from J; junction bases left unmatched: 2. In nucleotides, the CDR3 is TGCGCCAGCAGCTCGCGGGGGGCCTCTGGGGCCAACGTCCTGACTTTC. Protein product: CASSSRGASGANVLTF.

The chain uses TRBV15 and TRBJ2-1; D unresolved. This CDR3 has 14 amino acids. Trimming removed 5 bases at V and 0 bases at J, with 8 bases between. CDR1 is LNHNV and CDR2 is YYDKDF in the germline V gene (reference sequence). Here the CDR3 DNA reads TGTGCCACCAGCCCGCCGAGCTCCTACAATGAGCAGTTCTTC. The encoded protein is CATSPPSSYNEQFF.

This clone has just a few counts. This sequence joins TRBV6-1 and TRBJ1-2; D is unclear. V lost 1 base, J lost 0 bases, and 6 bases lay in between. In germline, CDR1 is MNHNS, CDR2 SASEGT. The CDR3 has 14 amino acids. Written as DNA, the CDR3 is TGTGCCAGCAGTGAAGGAACAACTAACTATGGCTACACCTTC. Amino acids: CASSEGTTNYGYTF.

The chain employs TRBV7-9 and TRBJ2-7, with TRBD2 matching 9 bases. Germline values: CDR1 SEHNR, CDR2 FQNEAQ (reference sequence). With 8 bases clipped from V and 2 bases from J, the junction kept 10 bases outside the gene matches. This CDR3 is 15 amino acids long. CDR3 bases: TGTGCCAGCGTCCCTGTGGCGGGGGGGACCTACGAGCAGTACTTC. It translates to CASVPVAGGTYEQYF.